Sequencing of this T cell receptor beta chain was carried out in a study of OX40 agonist ivuxolimab in advanced cancers. Trimming cost V 4 bases and J 5 bases; bases outside gene matches: 8. CDR1 and CDR2 from the germline V gene are SEHNR and FQNEAQ (reference sequence). The CDR3 has 14 amino acids. Peripheral blood came from all dose cohorts at three timepoints. Here immunoSEQ multiplex PCR was the method, and the copy in TCRdb shows in-frame clones only, minus some. The repertoire has some 35,000 clones, over 70% of them found once; the top ten carry approximately 32%. The receptor was isolated from an adult with an advanced solid tumor such as melanoma, head and neck, liver or kidney cancer. Here the sequenced sample was CD4+ or CD8+ T cells sorted from blood, taken in a trial of the OX40 agonist ivuxolimab. The gene calls are TRBV7-9 and TRBJ2-7, with 7 bases lining up with TRBD1. CDR3 coding DNA: TGTGCCAGCAGCTCCCACAGGGGACGAGACGAGCAGTACTTC. Amino acids: CASSSHRGRDEQYF.